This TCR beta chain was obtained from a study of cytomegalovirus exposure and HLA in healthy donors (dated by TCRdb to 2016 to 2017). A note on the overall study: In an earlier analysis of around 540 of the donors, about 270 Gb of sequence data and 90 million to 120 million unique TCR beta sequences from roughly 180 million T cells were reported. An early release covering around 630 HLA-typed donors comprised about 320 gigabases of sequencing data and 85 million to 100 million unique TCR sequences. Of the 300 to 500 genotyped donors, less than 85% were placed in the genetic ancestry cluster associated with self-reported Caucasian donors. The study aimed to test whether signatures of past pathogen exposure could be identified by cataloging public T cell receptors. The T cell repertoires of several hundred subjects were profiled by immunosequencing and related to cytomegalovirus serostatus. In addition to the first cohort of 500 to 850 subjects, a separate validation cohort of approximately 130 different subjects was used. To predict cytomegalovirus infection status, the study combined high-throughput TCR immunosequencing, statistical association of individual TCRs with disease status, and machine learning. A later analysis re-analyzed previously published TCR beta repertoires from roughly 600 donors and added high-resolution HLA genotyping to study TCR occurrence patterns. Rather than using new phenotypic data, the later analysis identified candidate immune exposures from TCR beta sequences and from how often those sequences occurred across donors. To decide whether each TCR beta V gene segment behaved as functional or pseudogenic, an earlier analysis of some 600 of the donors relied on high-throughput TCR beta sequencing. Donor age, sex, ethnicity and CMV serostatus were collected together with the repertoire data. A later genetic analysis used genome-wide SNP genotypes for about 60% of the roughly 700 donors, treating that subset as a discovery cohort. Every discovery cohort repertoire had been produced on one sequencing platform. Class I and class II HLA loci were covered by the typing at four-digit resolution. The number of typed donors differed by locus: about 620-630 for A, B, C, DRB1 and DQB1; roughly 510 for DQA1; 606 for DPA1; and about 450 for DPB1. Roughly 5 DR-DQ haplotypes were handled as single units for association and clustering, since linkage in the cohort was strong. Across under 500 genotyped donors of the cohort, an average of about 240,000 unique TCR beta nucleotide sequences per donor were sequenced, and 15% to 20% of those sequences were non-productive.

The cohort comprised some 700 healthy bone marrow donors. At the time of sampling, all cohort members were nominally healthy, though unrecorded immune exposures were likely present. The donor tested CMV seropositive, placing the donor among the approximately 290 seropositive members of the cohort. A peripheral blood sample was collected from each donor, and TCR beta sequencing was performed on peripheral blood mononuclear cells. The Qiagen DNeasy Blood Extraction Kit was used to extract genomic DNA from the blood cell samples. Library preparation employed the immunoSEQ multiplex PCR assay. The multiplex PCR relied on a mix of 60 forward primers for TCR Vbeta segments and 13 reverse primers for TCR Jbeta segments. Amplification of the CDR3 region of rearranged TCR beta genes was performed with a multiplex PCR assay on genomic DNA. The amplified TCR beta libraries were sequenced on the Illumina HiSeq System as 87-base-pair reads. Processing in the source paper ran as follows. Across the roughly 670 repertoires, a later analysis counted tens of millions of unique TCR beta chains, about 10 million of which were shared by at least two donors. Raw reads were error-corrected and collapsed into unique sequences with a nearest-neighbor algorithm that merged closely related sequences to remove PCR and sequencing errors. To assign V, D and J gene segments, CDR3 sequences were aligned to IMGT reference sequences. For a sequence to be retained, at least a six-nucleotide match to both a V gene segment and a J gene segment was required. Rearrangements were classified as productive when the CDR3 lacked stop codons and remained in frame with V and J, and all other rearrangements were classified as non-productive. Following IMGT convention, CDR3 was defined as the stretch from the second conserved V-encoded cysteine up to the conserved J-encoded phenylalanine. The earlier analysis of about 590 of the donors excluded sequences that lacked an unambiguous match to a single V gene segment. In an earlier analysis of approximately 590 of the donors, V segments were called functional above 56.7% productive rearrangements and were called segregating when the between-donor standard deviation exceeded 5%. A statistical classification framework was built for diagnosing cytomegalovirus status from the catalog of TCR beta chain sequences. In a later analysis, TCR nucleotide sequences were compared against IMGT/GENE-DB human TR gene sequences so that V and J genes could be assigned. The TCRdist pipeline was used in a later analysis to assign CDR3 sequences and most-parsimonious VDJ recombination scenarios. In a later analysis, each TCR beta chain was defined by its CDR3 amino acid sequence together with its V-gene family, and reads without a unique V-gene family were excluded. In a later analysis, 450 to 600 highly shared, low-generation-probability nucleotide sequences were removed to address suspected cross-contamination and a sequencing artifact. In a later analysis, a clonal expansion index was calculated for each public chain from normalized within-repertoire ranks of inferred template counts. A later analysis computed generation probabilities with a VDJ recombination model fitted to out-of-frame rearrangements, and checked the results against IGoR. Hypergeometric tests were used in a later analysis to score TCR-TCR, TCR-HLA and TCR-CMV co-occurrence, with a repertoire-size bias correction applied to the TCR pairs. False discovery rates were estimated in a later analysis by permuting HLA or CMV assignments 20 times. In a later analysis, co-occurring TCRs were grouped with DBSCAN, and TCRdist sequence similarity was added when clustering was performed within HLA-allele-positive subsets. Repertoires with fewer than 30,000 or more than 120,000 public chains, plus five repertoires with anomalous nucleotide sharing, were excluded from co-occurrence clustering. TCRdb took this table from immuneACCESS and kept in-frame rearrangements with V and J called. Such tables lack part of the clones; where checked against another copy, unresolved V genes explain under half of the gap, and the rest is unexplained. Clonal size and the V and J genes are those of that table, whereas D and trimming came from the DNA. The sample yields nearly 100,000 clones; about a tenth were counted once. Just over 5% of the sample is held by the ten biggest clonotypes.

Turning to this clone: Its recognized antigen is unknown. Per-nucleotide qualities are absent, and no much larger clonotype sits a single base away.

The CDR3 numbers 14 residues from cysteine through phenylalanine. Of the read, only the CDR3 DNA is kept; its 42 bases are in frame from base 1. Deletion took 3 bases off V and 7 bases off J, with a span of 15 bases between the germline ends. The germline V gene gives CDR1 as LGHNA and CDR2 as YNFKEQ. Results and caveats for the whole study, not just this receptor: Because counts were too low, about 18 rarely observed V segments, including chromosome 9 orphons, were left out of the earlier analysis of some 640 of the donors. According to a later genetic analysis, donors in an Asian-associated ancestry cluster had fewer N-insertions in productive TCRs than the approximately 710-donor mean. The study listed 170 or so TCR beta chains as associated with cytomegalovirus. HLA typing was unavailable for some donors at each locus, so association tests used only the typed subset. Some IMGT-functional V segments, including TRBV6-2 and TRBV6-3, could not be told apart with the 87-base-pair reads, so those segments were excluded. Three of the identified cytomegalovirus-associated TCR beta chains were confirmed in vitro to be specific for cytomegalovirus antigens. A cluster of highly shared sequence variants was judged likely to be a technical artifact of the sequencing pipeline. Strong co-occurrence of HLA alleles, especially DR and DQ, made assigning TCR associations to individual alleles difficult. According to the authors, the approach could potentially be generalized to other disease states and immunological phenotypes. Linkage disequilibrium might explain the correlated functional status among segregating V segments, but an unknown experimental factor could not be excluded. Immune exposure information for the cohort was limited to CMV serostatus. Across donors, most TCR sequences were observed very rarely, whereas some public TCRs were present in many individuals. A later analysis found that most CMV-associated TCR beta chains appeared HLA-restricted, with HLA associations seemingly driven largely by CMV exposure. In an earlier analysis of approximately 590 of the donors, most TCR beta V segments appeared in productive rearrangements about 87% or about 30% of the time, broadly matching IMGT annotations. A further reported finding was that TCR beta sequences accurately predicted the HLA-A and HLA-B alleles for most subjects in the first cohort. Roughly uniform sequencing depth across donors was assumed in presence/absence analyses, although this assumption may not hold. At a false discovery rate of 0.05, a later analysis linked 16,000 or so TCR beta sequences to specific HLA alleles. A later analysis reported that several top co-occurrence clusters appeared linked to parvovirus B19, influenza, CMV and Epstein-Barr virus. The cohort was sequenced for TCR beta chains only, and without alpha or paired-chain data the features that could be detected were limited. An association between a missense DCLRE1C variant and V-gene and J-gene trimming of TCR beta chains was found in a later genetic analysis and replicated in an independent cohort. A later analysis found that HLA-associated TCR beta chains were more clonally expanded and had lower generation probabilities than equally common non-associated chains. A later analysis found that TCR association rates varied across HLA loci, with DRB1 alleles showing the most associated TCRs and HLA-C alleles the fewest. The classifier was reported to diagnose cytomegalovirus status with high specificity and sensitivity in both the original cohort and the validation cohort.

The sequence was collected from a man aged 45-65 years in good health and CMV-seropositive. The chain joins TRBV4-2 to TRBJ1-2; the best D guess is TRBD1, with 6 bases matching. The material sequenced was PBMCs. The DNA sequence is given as TGTGCCAGCAGCCAGGACCGGGGGGCCTTTGGCTACACCTTC. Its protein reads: CASSQDRGAFGYTF.